Shown below are 11 T cell receptor beta chains from a single sample sequenced in a study of cytomegalovirus exposure and HLA in healthy donors. The table came from immunoSEQ multiplex PCR; TCRdb's copy has only in-frame clones and leaves some out. Of under 110,000 clones listed, 88% are singletons. Sample: PBMCs. Receptors originate from a woman between 18 and 29 years old in good health and CMV-seropositive.

The chain combines TRBV7-2 with TRBJ2-1; the D gene is possibly TRBD2 (5 bases). The V end lost 5 bases, the J end lost 0 bases, and 11 bases lay between the germline ends. The CDR3 covers 15 residues. Germline assignment: CDR1 SGHTA and CDR2 FQGNSA. The CDR3 spells CASSPDWSSYNEQFF. Here the CDR3 DNA reads TGTGCCAGCAGCCCGGACTGGAGCTCCTACAATGAGCAGTTCTTC.

By its share, this clone is medium-sized. The V call is TRBV6-1, the J call TRBJ2-3, with 12 bases fitting TRBD2. This CDR3 comprises 15 residues. Per germline, CDR1 MNHNS and CDR2 SASEGT. V lost 2 bases and J lost 4; bases outside the gene matches: 1. In nucleotides, the CDR3 is TGTGCCAGCAGTGAACTAGCGGGGGGGCCAGATACGCAGTATTTT. It encodes CASSELAGGPDTQYF.

The chain combines TRBV2 with TRBJ2-7; 11 nucleotides agree with TRBD1. The length of the CDR3 is 14 residues. Germline V lookup: CDR1 SNHLY, CDR2 FYNNEI. V gave up 6 bases and J gave up 3 bases; unmatched junction bases: 4. The CDR3 is CASRDGTGGYEQYF. The CDR3 DNA reads as TGTGCCAGCAGGGACGGGACAGGGGGCTACGAGCAGTACTTC.

Concerning this clone itself: This sample also contains other DNA sequences that code for the same CDR3. This chain connects TRBV6-5 to TRBJ1-1; 8 nucleotides match TRBD1. V shed 5 bases, J shed 2 bases, and the junction held 4 bases outside the gene matches. The CDR3 extends over 14 amino acids. Germline V lookup: CDR1 MNHEY, CDR2 SVGAGI. In nucleotides, the CDR3 is TGTGCCAGCAGTCCAACAGGGGGAAACACTGAAGCTTTCTTT. Its protein product is CASSPTGGNTEAFF.

V is TRBV28 and J is TRBJ1-5, with 10 bases lining up with TRBD1. V trimming: 8 bases; J trimming: 4 bases; junction bases outside the gene matches: 14. Germline CDR1 reads MDHEN; CDR2 reads SYDVKM. The CDR3 loop spans 17 amino acids. The CDR3 reads CASLSIFWGQGNQPQHF. As DNA, the CDR3 is TGTGCCAGCCTTTCGATCTTTTGGGGACAGGGGAATCAGCCCCAGCATTTT.

This clone was observed a single time. The V gene is TRBV7-2, the J gene TRBJ1-1; TRBD1 agrees at 12 bases. This CDR3 spans 14 amino acids. Germline V lookup: CDR1 SGHTA, CDR2 FQGNSA. The junction had 6 bases not matched to a gene; V was cut back by 1 base and J by 12 bases. CDR3: CASSLVGTGGDPFF. DNA of the CDR3: TGTGCCAGCAGCTTAGTGGGGACAGGGGGCGATCCTTTCTTT.

CDR3 protein: CASSSRGGQGWDTEAFF. Written as DNA, the CDR3 is TGTGCCAGCAGCTCAAGAGGGGGACAGGGTTGGGACACTGAAGCTTTCTTT. The V gene is TRBV9, the J gene TRBJ1-1, with 9 nucleotides matching TRBD1. The trim removed 4 bases at V and 3 bases at J, leaving 13 bases unmatched. Looked up from germline, CDR1 is SGDLS and CDR2 is YYNGEE. The length of the CDR3 is 17 residues.

CDR3 DNA: TGTGCCAGCAGCTTGGCCACAGGGGCGAGAGAAAAACTGTTTTTT. It is translated as CASSLATGAREKLFF. The chain combines TRBV5-6 with TRBJ1-4; 7 bases agree with TRBD1. This CDR3 is built from 15 residues. Germline values: CDR1 SGHDT, CDR2 YYEEEE. Trimming removed 0 bases from V and 8 bases from J; junction bases left unmatched: 7.

The rearrangement uses TRBV6-1 and TRBJ1-5; D not resolved. The CDR3 totals 14 residues. V was pared by 3 bases and J by 4 bases, with 10 bases between. Per germline, CDR1 MNHNS and CDR2 SASEGT. The CDR3 reads CASSDSEGNQPQHF. DNA of the CDR3: TGTGCCAGCAGTGATTCTGAGGGTAATCAGCCCCAGCATTTT.

This clone came up once. The chain uses TRBV20-1 and TRBJ2-7; possible D gene TRBD1, 5 bases. This CDR3 has 11 amino acids. V lost 4 bases to trimming and J lost 3 bases, with 7 bases between them. Germline lookup yields CDR1 DFQATT and CDR2 SNEGSKA (reference sequence). CDR3 loop: CSANQGYEQYF. As DNA, the CDR3 is TGCAGTGCTAACCAGGGCTACGAGCAGTACTTC.

The chain couples TRBV7-2 to TRBJ1-3; D uncertain. Germline V gives CDR1 SGHTA, CDR2 FQGNSA. The CDR3 is made up of 13 amino acids. V was clipped by 1 base and J by 7 bases, with 8 bases between them. The CDR3 DNA is TGTGCCAGCAGCTTAGAGGAGGGCAACACCATATATTTT. It yields the protein CASSLEEGNTIYF.